The 14 T cell receptor beta chains below all came from one sample that was sequenced in a study of cytomegalovirus exposure and HLA in healthy donors. The PCR ran on 60 Vbeta and 13 Jbeta primers. TCRdb's table, derived via immunoSEQ multiplex PCR, lists solely in-frame clones and lacks some. The sample has hundreds of thousands of clones, around 80% seen once. Specimen: PBMCs. Receptors were obtained from a middle-aged woman in good health and CMV-seronegative.

The rearrangement uses TRBV7-6 and TRBJ2-1, with D maybe TRBD1 (6 bases). With 1 base removed from V and 2 bases from J, the gap between germline ends came to 9 bases. Per germline, CDR1 SGHVS and CDR2 FNYEAQ. The CDR3 totals 15 residues. CDR3 coding DNA: TGTGCCAGCAGCTTAGGGGGGCCCGCCTACAATGAGCAGTTCTTC. This gives the protein CASSLGGPAYNEQFF.

The chain couples TRBV5-1 to TRBJ2-1; 8 nucleotides agree with TRBD1. J was trimmed by 1 base and V by 4 bases; bases with no gene match: 1. The CDR3 has 14 residues. Per the germline V gene, CDR1 is SGHRS and CDR2 is YFSETQ. In DNA form, the CDR3 reads TGCGCCAGCAGCGGGACAGGTTCCTACAATGAGCAGTTCTTC. Translating it yields CASSGTGSYNEQFF.

This clone was observed a few times. The chain combines TRBV15 with TRBJ2-5, with 12 bases matching TRBD1. CDR1 and CDR2 from the germline V gene are LNHNV and YYDKDF (reference sequence). The CDR3 runs to 18 residues. The ends lost 4 bases at V and 4 bases at J; junction bases unmatched: 13. The DNA of the CDR3 is TGTGCCACCAGCAACCTCCAGAGGGGACAGGGGGCGAGAGAGACCCAGTACTTC. Its translation is CATSNLQRGQGARETQYF.

This sequence joins TRBV9 and TRBJ2-5; a possible D gene is TRBD1 (5 bases). Trimming removed 4 bases at V and 3 bases at J, with 10 bases between. This CDR3 has 13 residues. From germline, CDR1 is SGDLS and CDR2 YYNGEE. The CDR3 loop is CASSSRQKETQYF. The CDR3 bases are TGTGCCAGCAGCTCTCGACAGAAAGAGACCCAGTACTTC.

The chain employs TRBV19 and TRBJ1-1, with TRBD1 matching 7 bases. V shed 3 bases, J shed 0 bases, and the junction held 1 base outside the gene matches. This CDR3 comprises 14 residues. The germline V gene has CDR1 LNHDA and CDR2 SQIVND (reference sequence). DNA of the CDR3: TGTGCCAGTAGTATTACAGGGGTGAACACTGAAGCTTTCTTT. Translation: CASSITGVNTEAFF.

The chain has TRBV7-8 and TRBJ2-7; no firm D call. Trimming shortened V by 5 bases and J by 4 bases, and 6 bases separated the two germline ends. The V gene's germline CDR1 is SGHVS and CDR2 FQNEAQ. CDR3 length: 11 amino acids. The CDR3 here is CASSPSYEQYF. The CDR3, as DNA: TGTGCCAGCAGCCCCTCTTACGAGCAGTACTTC.

The chain links TRBV6-5 to TRBJ1-1; no clear D. Germline CDR1 is MNHEY and CDR2 is SVGAGI. V was pared by 1 base and J by 4 bases, with 13 bases between. The length of the CDR3 is 15 residues. For the CDR3, the DNA is TGTGCCAGCAGTTACTATTCGGAGAGCGGCACTGAAGCTTTCTTT. This translates into CASSYYSESGTEAFF.

V usage is TRBV28 and J usage is TRBJ2-5, with D possibly TRBD2 on 5 matching bases. The V end lost 2 bases, the J end lost 4 bases, and 17 bases lay between the germline ends. In germline, CDR1 is MDHEN, CDR2 SYDVKM. The CDR3 has 16 residues. The CDR3 loop reads CASSLTESGLAETQYF. The CDR3 DNA sequence: TGTGCCAGCAGTTTAACCGAAAGCGGCTTGGCAGAGACCCAGTACTTC.

This rearrangement joins TRBV7-2 to TRBJ2-1, with 9 positions matching TRBD2. Per the germline V gene, CDR1 is SGHTA and CDR2 is FQGNSA. V trimming: 1 base; J trimming: 5 bases; junction bases outside the gene matches: 3. This CDR3 region has 15 residues. In DNA, the CDR3 is TGTGCCAGCAGCTTAGGCGGGGGGGCGGACAATGAGCAGTTCTTC. Translating it yields CASSLGGGADNEQFF.

The chain employs TRBV11-2 and TRBJ2-7; the D is unclear. V shed 2 bases and J shed 0 bases, with 11 bases lying between them. CDR1 SGHAT and CDR2 FQNNGV come from the germline V gene. CDR3 length equals 15 residues. The DNA for the CDR3 is TGTGCCAGCAGCTTAAACAGCCAAAGCTCCTACGAGCAGTACTTC. Translating it yields CASSLNSQSSYEQYF.

The genes are TRBV6-1 and TRBJ2-7; possible D gene TRBD1, 6 bases. There are 14 residues in the CDR3. V was clipped by 4 bases and J by 3 bases, with 13 bases between them. Germline V lookup: CDR1 MNHNS, CDR2 SASEGT. Here the CDR3 reads CASSGGRGGYEQYF. CDR3 DNA sequence: TGTGCCAGCAGTGGGGGCAGGGGTGGCTACGAGCAGTACTTC.

V and J are TRBV27 and TRBJ2-3, with TRBD2 matching over 10 bases. Germline CDR1 reads MNHEY; CDR2 reads SMNVEV (reference sequence). There are 14 residues in the CDR3. V lost 5 bases and J lost 6; bases outside the gene matches: 5. CDR3 DNA: TGTGCCAGCAGTAAGACGACTAGCGGGGATACGCAGTATTTT. Translation: CASSKTTSGDTQYF.

This chain links TRBV5-1 with TRBJ2-1, with 13 bases lining up with TRBD2. V was pared by 5 bases and J by 5 bases, with 1 base of the junction left unmatched. The CDR3 contains 14 residues. Germline V gives CDR1 SGHRS, CDR2 YFSETQ. Written as DNA, the CDR3 is TGCGCCAGCAGAGGGACTAGCGGGGACAATGAGCAGTTCTTC. As protein: CASRGTSGDNEQFF.

The chain is built from TRBV7-2 and TRBJ2-1; 13 positions match TRBD2. V lost 3 bases and J lost 10; bases outside the gene matches: 12. Germline CDR1 and CDR2: SGHTA and FQGNSA. CDR3 length: 17 residues. The CDR3 here is CASSLAASPGLAGEQFF. CDR3 sequence (DNA): TGTGCCAGCAGCTTGGCTGCGTCACCGGGACTAGCGGGGGAGCAGTTCTTC. The full variable domain, in which reference TRBV7-2 and TRBJ2-1 provide the parts outside the CDR3, is GAGVSQSPSNKVTEKGKDVELRCDPISGHTALYWYRQSLGQGLEFLIYFQGNSAPDKSGLPSDRFSAERTGGSVSTLTIQRTQQEDSAVYLCASSLAASPGLAGEQFFGPGTRLTVL.